Listed here is a single T cell receptor (beta chain). The sample belongs to a study of blood T cell repertoires in COVID-19. The CDR3 consists of 19 residues. Looked up from germline, CDR1 is MNHEY and CDR2 is SVGEGT. V shed 2 bases, J shed 4 bases, and the junction held 8 bases outside the gene matches. Repertoires were generated with immunoSEQ multiplex PCR, while TCRdb's copy carries only in-frame clones and drops some. Here the sample spans about 140,000 clones, 65% to 85% being singletons. This TCR came from a man in his sixties or seventies who had been exposed to COVID-19. The material sequenced was PBMCs or T cells enriched from blood (not recorded which). The chain combines TRBV6-2 or TRBV6-3 with TRBJ2-2, with 15 bases aligning to TRBD2. The CDR3 DNA is TGTGCCAGCAGTTACCCGGGCCGGACTAGCGGGAGGGGCACCGGGGAGCTGTTTTTT. Amino acids: CASSYPGRTSGRGTGELFF.